One sample yielded the 11 T cell receptor beta chains listed below, sequenced in a study of cytomegalovirus exposure and HLA in healthy donors. The primer mix had 60 Vbeta and 13 Jbeta primers. Generated by immunoSEQ multiplex PCR, the TCRdb table keeps only in-frame clones and is missing some. The table includes some 160,000 clones, over 75% detected once. The sample taken for sequencing was PBMCs. Receptor source: a male donor in good health and CMV-seronegative.

V gene TRBV7-9 combines with J gene TRBJ2-7; maybe TRBD1 (7 bases). This CDR3 has 15 residues. From germline, CDR1 is SEHNR and CDR2 FQNEAQ (reference sequence). Trimming removed 2 bases at V and 2 bases at J, with 13 bases between. CDR3 nucleotide sequence: TGTGCCAGCAGCTTACAGGGGGGAGTTCCCTACGAGCAGTACTTC. This encodes CASSLQGGVPYEQYF.

The chain uses TRBV6-5 and TRBJ1-2, with D hard to call. CDR1 and CDR2 from the germline V gene are MNHEY and SVGAGI. The length of the CDR3 is 14 residues. V lost 0 bases to trimming and J lost 7 bases, with 12 bases between them. CDR3: CASSYSREGSGYTF. The CDR3 region has the DNA TGTGCCAGCAGTTACTCGAGGGAGGGTTCTGGCTACACCTTC.

This clone was seen a few times. One end of the junction fails to match germline, which may point to a read error. The V call is TRBV6-6, the J call TRBJ2-1; 9 bases map to TRBD2. The CDR3 extends over 13 amino acids. CDR1 is MNHNY, CDR2 SVGAGI, per germline (reference sequence). CDR3 sequence (DNA): TGTGCCAGCAGCCTCGGCCTGGCGGGGGGGCCGGTCTTC. This gives the protein CASSLGLAGGPVF.

The chain combines TRBV9 with TRBJ1-6; D perhaps matches TRBD1 (6 bases). The ends were cut back, 3 bases at V and 9 bases at J, with 19 bases in the middle. This CDR3 has 16 amino acids. Germline loops: CDR1 SGDLS, CDR2 YYNGEE. The CDR3 reads CASSAGLQGVGSPLHF. For the CDR3, the DNA is TGTGCCAGCAGCGCTGGCCTACAGGGAGTCGGTTCACCCCTCCACTTT.

This clone came up once. This chain links TRBV5-1 with TRBJ2-1, with 9 nucleotides matching TRBD1. CDR1 and CDR2 (germline): SGHRS, YFSETQ. With V trimmed by 6 bases and J by 10 bases, 23 bases remained unmatched. The CDR3 contains 18 residues. The CDR3 loop reads CASTQGALSGRMLGEQFF. Here the CDR3 DNA reads TGCGCCAGCACACAGGGGGCGTTGAGCGGTCGAATGCTCGGCGAGCAGTTCTTC.

CDR3 bases: TGTGCTAGTGGTTTGCTGGCGCAGCGAGGGAATGAAAAACTGTTTTTT. Translating it yields CASGLLAQRGNEKLFF. The chain employs TRBV12-5 and TRBJ1-4; D not resolved. Germline V gene data show CDR1 as LGHNT and CDR2 as FRNRAP. V lost 2 bases and J 5 bases, leaving 15 bases between the germline ends. The CDR3 has 16 amino acids.

This clone was recorded only once. The chain recombines TRBV7-9 with TRBJ2-7, with 7 bases identical to TRBD1. The V segment lost 3 bases and the J segment 2 bases; nucleotides outside the gene matches: 7. The length of the CDR3 is 15 residues. The germline V gene encodes CDR1 SEHNR and CDR2 FQNEAQ (reference sequence). The CDR3 spells CASSFRTGSPYEQYF. CDR3 nucleotide sequence: TGTGCCAGCAGCTTTAGGACAGGATCCCCCTACGAGCAGTACTTC.

The V and J genes are TRBV5-1 and TRBJ2-7; TRBD1 might be the D (6 bases). Trimming left V 0 bases short and J 3 bases short, with 16 bases between. This CDR3 has 16 amino acids. Germline CDR1 SGHRS, CDR2 YFSETQ. The CDR3 sequence: CASSLARGVRGYEQYF. The CDR3 nucleotides are TGCGCCAGCAGCTTGGCCAGGGGAGTCCGGGGCTACGAGCAGTACTTC.

The rearrangement links TRBV6-1 to TRBJ1-1, with 7 positions matching TRBD1. V was clipped by 5 bases and J by 1 base; unmatched bases: 4. Germline V gene sequence: CDR1 MNHNS, CDR2 SASEGT. CDR3 size: 14 residues. The CDR3 DNA follows: TGTGCCAGCAGTCGGGACAGTGGGAACACTGAAGCTTTCTTT. The encoded protein is CASSRDSGNTEAFF.

This rearrangement joins TRBV9 to TRBJ2-2, with 8 bases identical to TRBD2. This CDR3 region has 17 residues. Trimming removed 0 bases from V and 3 bases from J; junction bases left unmatched: 7. Germline V CDR1 and CDR2: SGDLS, YYNGEE. The CDR3 loop is CASSVGMAGGYTGELFF. The CDR3 DNA reads TGTGCCAGCAGCGTAGGGATGGCGGGGGGATACACCGGGGAGCTGTTTTTT.

The chain links TRBV10-1 to TRBJ2-7; TRBD2 aligns across 8 bases. The V and J ends lost 8 bases and 5 bases, in that order; junction bases with no gene match: 17. The CDR3 runs to 16 residues. CDR1 and CDR2 from the germline V gene are WNHNN and SYGVQD (reference sequence). The CDR3 sequence: CASGRHRGSGADEQYF. The CDR3 DNA sequence: TGCGCCAGCGGTCGTCACCGGGGTAGCGGGGCCGACGAGCAGTACTTC.